A single sample gave rise to the 12 T cell receptor beta chains below, sequenced in a study of regulatory T cells in long-lasting Graves disease. CDR3-region Arm-PCR and iRepertoire HTBI primers produced the TCR beta libraries. TCRdb passed the multiplex PCR reads through MiXCR, listing each CDR3 protein once. The top ten hold around 13% of the sample, which has about half a million distinct CDR3 sequences, about 20% seen once. As to time point: persistent/refractory GD, antithyroid drugs over 5 years with positive TRAb. The TCR library used RNA extracted from PBMCs. The sample was peripheral blood mononuclear cells (PBMCs), taken when the disease was refractory, from a patient treated with antithyroid drugs. The source of these receptors is a female donor with Graves disease.

This chain connects TRBV18 to TRBJ1-5; 11 bases agree with TRBD1. V lost 2 bases to trimming and J lost 6 bases; unmatched junction nucleotides: 6. Per germline, CDR1 KGHSH and CDR2 LQKENI. CDR3 length: 16 amino acids. In DNA form, the CDR3 reads TGTGCCAGCTCACCATCGTCGGGACAGGGGGGTCAGCCCCAGCATTTT. Its translation: CASSPSSGQGGQPQHF.

This clonotype turned up a few times. This chain joins TRBV10-3 and TRBJ1-1; D is uncertain. CDR3 length equals 15 residues. V gave up 2 bases and J gave up 4 bases, with 14 bases separating them. The germline V gene encodes CDR1 ENHRY and CDR2 SYGVKD. CDR3 residues: CAISEERSRVTEAFF. The DNA of the CDR3 is TGTGCCATCAGTGAGGAGCGTAGTAGAGTCACTGAAGCTTTCTTT.

The chain links TRBV6-5 to TRBJ1-5; the match to TRBD1 covers 9 bases. With 4 bases clipped from V and 2 bases from J, the junction kept 3 bases outside the gene matches. CDR1 is MNHEY, CDR2 SVGAGI, per germline. CDR3 length: 15 amino acids. The CDR3 region has the DNA TGTGCCAGCAGTTGGACAGGGGTCGGCAATCAGCCCCAGCATTTT. It codes for CASSWTGVGNQPQHF.

This clonotype was recorded a few times. The V gene is TRBV3-1, the J gene TRBJ1-2, with D maybe TRBD1 (5 bases). Germline CDR1 LGHDT, CDR2 YNNKEL (reference sequence). This CDR3 comprises 15 residues. Trimming left V 4 bases short and J 8 bases short, with 20 bases between. CDR3 amino acids: CASSPSSGTPEGYTF. As DNA, the CDR3 is TGTGCCAGCAGCCCATCCTCCGGGACGCCGGAGGGCTACACCTTC.

This clonotype has more than one count but fewer than ten. V usage is TRBV6-2 or TRBV6-3 and J usage is TRBJ2-7, with a possible D match to TRBD2 (5 bases). Trimming took 8 bases from V and 0 from J, leaving 14 bases between them. CDR1 is MNHEY, CDR2 SVGEGT, per germline. The CDR3 has 14 residues. CDR3 region: CASQDSWSSYEQYF. CDR3 in DNA: TGTGCCAGCCAGGACTCATGGAGCTCCTACGAGCAGTACTTC.

This clonotype was observed a handful of times. This chain uses TRBV20-1 with TRBJ1-3; D may be TRBD1 (6 bases). V was cut by 6 bases and J by 11 bases, with 17 bases left in between. The CDR3 runs 12 residues. The germline gives CDR1 DFQATT, CDR2 SNEGSKA (reference sequence). The chain's CDR3 is CSATGAGWPIYF. DNA for the CDR3: TGCAGTGCCACGGGGGCAGGATGGCCCATATATTTT.

The table lists this clonotype with a few counts. The genes are TRBV20-1 and TRBJ2-7; 11 bases line up with TRBD2. CDR1 and CDR2 from the germline V gene are DFQATT and SNEGSKA (reference sequence). There are 14 residues in the CDR3. Trimming at V came to 4 bases and at J to 3 bases, leaving 5 bases not matched to a gene. The CDR3 DNA is TGCAGTGCTATTACCGGGACTAGCGGCTACGAGCAGTACTTC. As protein: CSAITGTSGYEQYF.

Concerning this clonotype: This may be a read error: a much more frequent sequence differs by one nucleotide. This chain connects TRBV12-3 or TRBV12-4 to TRBJ2-7; 8 bases are shared with TRBD1. V trimming: 6 bases; J trimming: 6 bases; junction bases outside the gene matches: 10. The CDR3 loop spans 14 amino acids. The CDR3 reads CASSPPGQASEQYF. The CDR3 DNA reads as TGTGCCAGCAGCCCCCCGGGACAGGCCTCCGAGCAGTACTTC.

The table lists this clonotype with a few counts. The chain uses TRBV14 and TRBJ1-6; possible D gene TRBD1, 6 bases. Germline-derived CDR1 and CDR2 are SGHDN and FVKESK. The CDR3 has 16 amino acids. Trimming removed 5 bases from V and 8 bases from J, with 19 bases in between. The chain's CDR3 is CASSKADTGFHSPLHF. For the CDR3, the DNA is TGTGCCAGCAGCAAAGCCGACACAGGGTTCCATTCACCCCTCCACTTT.

This clonotype was picked up one time. V and J are TRBV20-1 and TRBJ2-4; 11 bases align to TRBD2. The CDR3 has 13 residues. Germline CDR1 reads DFQATT; CDR2 reads SNEGSKA (reference sequence). Trimming took 3 bases from V and 8 from J; bases not matched to a gene: 3. The CDR3 sequence is CSASTSGSYIQYF. Written as DNA, the CDR3 is TGCAGTGCTAGCACTAGCGGGAGTTACATTCAGTACTTC.

This clonotype was detected ten times or more. The V call is TRBV3-1, the J call TRBJ1-1, with no clear D. Germline loops: CDR1 LGHDT, CDR2 YNNKEL (reference sequence). The CDR3 is 12 amino acids. Trimming left V 1 base short and J 4 bases short, with 4 bases between. DNA for the CDR3: TGTGCCAGCAGCCAAGGGGTCACTGAAGCTTTCTTT. Translation gives CASSQGVTEAFF.

This clonotype was found many times. This rearrangement joins TRBV12-3 or TRBV12-4 to TRBJ2-2; D uncertain. V was pared by 6 bases and J by 3 bases, with 8 bases between. CDR3 size: 13 residues. In DNA, the CDR3 is TGTGCCAGCAGCCCCCAGTACACCGGGGAGCTGTTTTTT. It yields the protein CASSPQYTGELFF.